This passage covers 16 T cell receptor beta chains from one sample sequenced in a study of blood T cells in healthy people across ages. With a J-beta primer mix and a sample-barcoded 5' primer, a second PCR ran about 6 to 11 cycles. TCRdb independently ran MiXCR on the 5' RACE reads; one entry per CDR3 protein. The sample lists roughly 1.4 million distinct CDR3 sequences, approximately 60% occurring once. The sample comprised blood. The origin of the receptors is a man younger than 30 in good health.

The rearrangement links TRBV30 to TRBJ2-7, with no clear D. Looked up from germline, CDR1 is GTSNPN and CDR2 is SVGIG (reference sequence). CDR3 size: 14 residues. Trimming cost V 0 bases and J 2 bases, with 11 bases left between them. The CDR3 protein is CAWSVSVGAYEQYF. CDR3 nucleotides: TGTGCCTGGAGTGTCAGCGTTGGCGCCTACGAGCAGTACTTC.

This chain links TRBV3-1 with TRBJ1-2, with 8 bases matching TRBD1. The V gene end was trimmed by 4 bases and the J gene end by 8 bases; junction bases not matched to a gene: 9. The CDR3 has 14 residues. In germline, CDR1 is LGHDT, CDR2 YNNKEL (reference sequence). The CDR3 loop reads CASSLPGQAPGYTF. The DNA for the CDR3 is TGTGCCAGCAGCCTTCCGGGACAGGCCCCAGGCTACACCTTC.

This clonotype was found a few times. V and J are TRBV6-2 or TRBV6-3 and TRBJ2-7; D might be TRBD1 (5 bases). Germline lookup yields CDR1 MNHEY and CDR2 SVGEGT. Between the trimmed V and J ends, which lost 5 bases and 1 base, there was a span of 9 bases. The length of the CDR3 is 13 residues. In DNA form, the CDR3 reads TGTGCCAGCAGTGATGACAGTTCCTACGAGCAGTACTTC. This sequence encodes CASSDDSSYEQYF.

The chain links TRBV6-5 to TRBJ2-1, with TRBD2 matching 15 bases. Germline loops: CDR1 MNHEY, CDR2 SVGAGI. J gave up 7 bases and V 5 bases, and 6 bases lay outside the gene matches. CDR3 size: 16 residues. The CDR3 bases are TGTGCCAGCAGTCCCGGGACTAGCGGGAGGAGTAATGAGCAGTTCTTC. This codes for CASSPGTSGRSNEQFF.

The chain combines TRBV20-1 with TRBJ1-5; tentative D call: TRBD1 (5 bases). Deletions cut 0 bases from V and 5 bases from J, with 11 bases between. CDR3 length: 14 amino acids. The germline gives CDR1 DFQATT, CDR2 SNEGSKA (reference sequence). The chain's CDR3 is CSARDRELDQPQHF. CDR3 in DNA: TGCAGTGCTAGAGACAGGGAGTTGGATCAGCCCCAGCATTTT.

The gene calls are TRBV11-2 and TRBJ2-7, with D possibly matching TRBD1 (5 bases). V was pared by 6 bases and J by 3 bases, with 18 bases between. This CDR3 contains 15 residues. The germline CDR1 and CDR2 sequences are SGHAT and FQNNGV. CDR3 nucleotide sequence: TGTGCCAGCAGTGAATCGGCAGGGTTGGGCTACGAGCAGTACTTC. Translated, it gives CASSESAGLGYEQYF.

The V and J genes are TRBV6-2 or TRBV6-3 and TRBJ1-2; unclear D gene. CDR1 is MNHEY, CDR2 SVGEGT, per germline. Trimming stripped 5 bases from V and 3 bases from J, with 7 bases between. The CDR3 consists of 12 residues. Here the CDR3 reads CASSTVHYGYTF. The CDR3 DNA reads as TGTGCCAGCAGTACAGTCCACTATGGCTACACCTTC.

This clonotype was seen only a few times. V and J are TRBV25-1 and TRBJ2-7, with a tentative D call TRBD1 (5 bases). Germline loops: CDR1 MGHDK, CDR2 SYGVNS. The CDR3 sequence is 13 residues long. V dropped 8 bases and J dropped 9 bases, with 20 bases sitting between them. The CDR3 region has the DNA TGTGCCAGCTCCCCGGACAATCCGTTTGGGCAGTACTTC. Translation: CASSPDNPFGQYF.

The chain links TRBV5-1 to TRBJ1-1; D might be TRBD1 (6 bases). CDR3 length: 18 amino acids. Germline CDR1 reads SGHRS; CDR2 reads YFSETQ. The V gene lost 0 bases and the J gene lost 4 bases, with 22 bases spanning the gap. CDR3 DNA sequence: TGCGCCAGCAGCTTGGCCGAGGTGCAGGGGATGTGGTCCACTGAAGCTTTCTTT. This encodes CASSLAEVQGMWSTEAFF. Full variable domain (missing parts from reference TRBV5-1 and TRBJ1-1): KAGVTQTPRYLIKTRGQQVTLSCSPISGHRSVSWYQQTPGQGLQFLFEYFSETQRNKGNFPGRFSGRQFSNSRSEMNVSTLELGDSALYLCASSLAEVQGMWSTEAFFGQGTRLTVV.

The rearrangement joins TRBV5-4 to TRBJ2-3; D gene unclear. Germline V gives CDR1 SGHNT, CDR2 YYREEE (reference sequence). Trimming pared 0 bases from V and 6 bases from J, leaving 11 bases between. The CDR3 has 14 amino acids. The CDR3, as DNA: TGTGCCAGCAGCTTGGCCTTCAGAGAGGATACGCAGTATTTT. Translating gives CASSLAFREDTQYF.

This rearrangement joins TRBV4-1 to TRBJ2-7, with 8 positions matching TRBD2. The CDR3 is made up of 15 amino acids. Trimming cost V 1 base and J 4 bases; bases outside gene matches: 6. Germline V gives CDR1 MGHRA, CDR2 YSYEKL. The CDR3 reads CASSQGAGDLYEQYF. The DNA for the CDR3 is TGCGCCAGCAGCCAAGGAGCGGGAGACTTGTACGAGCAGTACTTC.

This clonotype turned up a few times. The V and J genes are TRBV3-1 and TRBJ1-2, with TRBD1 matching 9 bases. Germline-derived CDR1 and CDR2 are LGHDT and YNNKEL (reference sequence). The V and J ends lost 1 base and 6 bases, in that order; junction bases with no gene match: 6. The CDR3 covers 15 residues. CDR3 coding DNA: TGTGCCAGCAGCCAAGCCGGGACAGGGTCCCATGGCTACACCTTC. This gives the protein CASSQAGTGSHGYTF.

This chain connects TRBV13 to TRBJ2-5; D is unclear. CDR3 length equals 14 residues. The germline V gene has CDR1 PRHDT and CDR2 FYEKMQ (reference sequence). V was cut by 5 bases and J by 14 bases, with 24 bases left in between. The CDR3 nucleotides read TGTGCCAGCAGCATGATGGTCTCAAAAGGTGCGGTCTACTTC. Its protein is CASSMMVSKGAVYF.

The sample holds one count of this clonotype. The chain carries TRBV5-1 and TRBJ1-1; D unclear. The V gene's germline CDR1 is SGHRS and CDR2 YFSETQ. V was clipped by 2 bases and J by 4 bases, with 18 bases between them. This CDR3 comprises 16 residues. CDR3 loop: CASSFLNTRPTTEAFF. CDR3 bases: TGCGCCAGCAGCTTTTTAAATACACGGCCGACCACTGAAGCTTTCTTT.

As for this clonotype: The junction and the germline gene differ at one end; a read error may be behind it. J is TRBJ2-3 and V is TRBV20-1; D is perhaps TRBD2 (6 bases). The CDR3 runs to 15 residues. Germline assignment: CDR1 DFQATT and CDR2 SNEGSKA (reference sequence). The CDR3 protein is CSARDRGKATGTQYF. The CDR3 nucleotides are TGCAGTGCTAGAGATCGGGGGAAGGCCACAGGTACGCAGTATTTT.

This chain connects TRBV10-2 to TRBJ2-7, with unresolved D. Germline CDR1 is WSHSY and CDR2 is SAAADI. This CDR3 comprises 15 residues. Trimming took 4 bases from V and 3 from J, leaving 16 bases between them. The CDR3 sequence: CASSVIPTLFYEQYF. The CDR3 DNA reads as TGCGCCAGCAGTGTTATCCCCACACTCTTCTACGAGCAGTACTTC.